This T cell receptor beta chain came from a study of cytomegalovirus exposure and HLA in healthy donors. In this sample, this clone turned up a few times. V was trimmed by 0 bases and J by 5 bases, leaving 5 bases between them. The CDR3 consists of 13 residues. Germline assignment: CDR1 SGHVS and CDR2 FQNEAQ. With 60 Vbeta and 13 Jbeta primers, the PCR was carried out. Clones were read by immunoSEQ multiplex PCR, and TCRdb kept only the in-frame ones, dropping some. The sample has around 150,000 clones, 76% seen once. Sequenced: PBMCs. The rearrangement joins TRBV7-8 to TRBJ1-5; D uncertain. The clonotype comes from a male donor in good health and CMV-seronegative. The CDR3 bases are TGTGCCAGCAGCTTAGCCGAGGATCAGCCCCAGCATTTT. Its translation: CASSLAEDQPQHF. Complete variable domain (other parts from reference TRBV7-8 and TRBJ1-5): GAGVSQSPRYKVAKRGQDVALRCDPISGHVSLFWYQQALGQGPEFLTYFQNEAQLDKSGLPSDRFFAERPEGSVSTLKIQRTQQEDSAVYLCASSLAEDQPQHFGDGTRLSIL.